The 3 T cell receptor beta chains below come from one sample, sequenced in a study of technical replicates of blood from a handful of donors. TCRdb's copy holds only in-frame clones and misses some; the assay was immunoSEQ multiplex PCR. This sample has 75,000 to 90,000 clones, with roughly 93% found just once. The sample was T cells isolated from PBMCs. The receptors were sampled from a human donor in good health.

As DNA, the CDR3 is TGTGCCAGCAGTCGCACCGGGACAGGGAAGGGGAAGACCCAGTACTTC. It yields the protein CASSRTGTGKGKTQYF. This rearrangement joins TRBV28 to TRBJ2-5, with 9 bases identical to TRBD1. Germline V gene lookup returns CDR1 MDHEN and CDR2 SYDVKM. After removal of 5 bases from V and 6 bases from J, the junction contained 13 bases not matched to a gene. CDR3 length equals 16 residues.

As DNA, the CDR3 is TGTGCCAGCAGCTTAGTGGGCTTACCATCCTACGAGCAGTACTTC. Its translation is CASSLVGLPSYEQYF. V is TRBV11-3 and J is TRBJ2-7, with D unclear. CDR3 length: 15 amino acids. Germline loops: CDR1 SGHNT, CDR2 YENEEA. V lost 1 base and J lost 1, with 11 bases in between.

The sample holds one count of this clone. The rearrangement links TRBV5-6 to TRBJ1-5; the match to TRBD1 covers 9 bases. Per the germline V gene, CDR1 is SGHDT and CDR2 is YYEEEE. The CDR3 loop spans 13 amino acids. J was trimmed by 5 bases and V by 4 bases; bases with no gene match: 1. As DNA, the CDR3 is TGTGCCAGCAGCCGGACAGGGGATCAGCCCCAGCATTTT. It yields the protein CASSRTGDQPQHF.